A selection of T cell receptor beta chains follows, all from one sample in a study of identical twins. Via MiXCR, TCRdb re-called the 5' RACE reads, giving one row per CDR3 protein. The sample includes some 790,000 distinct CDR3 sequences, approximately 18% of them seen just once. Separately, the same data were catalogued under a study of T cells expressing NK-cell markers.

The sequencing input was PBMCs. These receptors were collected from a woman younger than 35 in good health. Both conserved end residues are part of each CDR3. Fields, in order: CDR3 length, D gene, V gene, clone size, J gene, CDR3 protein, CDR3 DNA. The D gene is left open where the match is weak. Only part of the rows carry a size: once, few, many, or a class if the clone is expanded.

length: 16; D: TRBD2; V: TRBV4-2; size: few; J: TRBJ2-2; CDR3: CASSRTSGGDTGELFF; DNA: TGTGCCAGCAGCCGGACTAGCGGGGGGGACACCGGGGAGCTGTTTTTT
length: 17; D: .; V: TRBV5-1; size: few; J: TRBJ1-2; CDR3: CASSWGVGAGSGDGYTF; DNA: TGCGCCAGCAGCTGGGGCGTTGGAGCGGGGTCGGGCGATGGCTACACCTTC
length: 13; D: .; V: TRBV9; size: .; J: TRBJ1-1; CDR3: CASSGGFGDETFF; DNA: TGTGCCAGCAGCGGGGGATTCGGGGACGAAACTTTCTTT
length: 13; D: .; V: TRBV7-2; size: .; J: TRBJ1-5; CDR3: CASSLFGGQPQHF; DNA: TGTGCCAGCAGCCTTTTCGGGGGGCAGCCCCAGCATTTT
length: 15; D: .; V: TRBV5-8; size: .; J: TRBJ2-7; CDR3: CASSWGDSTAPRRYF; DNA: TGTGCCAGCAGCTGGGGGGATTCTACGGCCCCTAGGAGGTACTTC
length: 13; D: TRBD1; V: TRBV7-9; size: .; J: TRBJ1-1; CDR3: CASSAGQGTEAFF; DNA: TGTGCCAGCAGCGCGGGACAGGGGACAGAAGCTTTCTTT
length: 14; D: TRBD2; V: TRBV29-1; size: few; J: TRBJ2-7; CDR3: CSVETAGGNYEQYF; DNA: TGCAGCGTTGAGACGGCGGGGGGGAACTACGAGCAGTACTTC
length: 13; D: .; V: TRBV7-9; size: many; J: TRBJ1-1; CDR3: CASGWGAGTEAFF; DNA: TGTGCCAGTGGCTGGGGCGCGGGAACTGAAGCTTTCTTT
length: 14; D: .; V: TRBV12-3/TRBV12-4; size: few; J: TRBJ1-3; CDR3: CASSLGGIGDTIYF; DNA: TGTGCCAGCAGTTTGGGGGGGATCGGGGACACCATATATTTT
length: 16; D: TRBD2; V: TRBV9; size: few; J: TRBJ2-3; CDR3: CASSFKAGGPTDTQYF; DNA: TGTGCCAGCAGCTTTAAAGCGGGGGGGCCCACAGATACGCAGTATTTT
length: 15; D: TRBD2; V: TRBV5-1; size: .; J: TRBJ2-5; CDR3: CASSLFSSGGETQYF; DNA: TGCGCCAGCAGCTTGTTCTCTAGCGGAGGCGAGACCCAGTACTTC
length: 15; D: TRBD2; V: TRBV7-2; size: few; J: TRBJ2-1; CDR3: CASSPAGDAYNEQFF; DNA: TGTGCCAGCAGCCCAGCGGGGGATGCCTACAATGAGCAGTTCTTC
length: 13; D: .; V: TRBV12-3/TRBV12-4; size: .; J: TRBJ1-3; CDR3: CASSFWWGNTIYF; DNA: TGTGCCAGCAGTTTTTGGTGGGGAAACACCATATATTTT
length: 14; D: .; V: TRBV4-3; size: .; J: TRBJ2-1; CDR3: CASSLGRTIGEQFF; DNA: TGCGCCAGCAGCCTAGGGCGGACAATCGGTGAGCAGTTCTTC
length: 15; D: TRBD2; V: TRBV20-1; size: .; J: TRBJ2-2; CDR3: CSALLAGLNTGELFF; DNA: TGCAGTGCTTTGTTAGCGGGACTTAACACCGGGGAGCTGTTTTTT
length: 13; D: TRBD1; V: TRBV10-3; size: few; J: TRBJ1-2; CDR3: CAISDMTGVGYTF; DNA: TGTGCCATCAGTGACATGACAGGGGTTGGCTACACCTTC
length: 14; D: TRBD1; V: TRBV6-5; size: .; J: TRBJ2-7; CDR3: CAALRDRLSYEQYF; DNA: TGTGCCGCACTTCGGGACAGACTCTCCTACGAGCAGTACTTC
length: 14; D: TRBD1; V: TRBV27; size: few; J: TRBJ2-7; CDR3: CASSLDRGRGEQYF; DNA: TGTGCCAGCAGTTTGGACAGGGGGCGGGGTGAGCAGTACTTC
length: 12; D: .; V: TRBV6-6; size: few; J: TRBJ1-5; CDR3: CASKGLGQPQHF; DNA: TGTGCCAGCAAGGGCTTGGGTCAGCCCCAGCATTTT
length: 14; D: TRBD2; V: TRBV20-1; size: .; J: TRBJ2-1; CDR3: CSASRSGGAAEQFF; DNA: TGCAGTGCTAGTCGGAGCGGGGGGGCTGCTGAGCAGTTCTTC
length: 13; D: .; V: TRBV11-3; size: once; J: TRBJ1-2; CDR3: CASSLSGDYGYTF; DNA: TGTGCCAGCAGCTTATCGGGTGATTATGGCTACACCTTC
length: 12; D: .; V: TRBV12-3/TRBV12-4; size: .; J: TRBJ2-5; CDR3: CASSLWEETQYF; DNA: TGTGCCAGCAGTTTATGGGAAGAGACCCAGTACTTC
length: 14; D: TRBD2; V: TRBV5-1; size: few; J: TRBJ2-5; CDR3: CASSLVAGAETQYF; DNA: TGCGCCAGCAGCTTAGTAGCGGGGGCAGAGACCCAGTACTTC
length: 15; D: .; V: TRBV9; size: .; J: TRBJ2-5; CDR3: CASSGVGWGQETQYF; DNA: TGTGCCAGCAGCGGCGTGGGATGGGGGCAAGAGACCCAGTACTTC
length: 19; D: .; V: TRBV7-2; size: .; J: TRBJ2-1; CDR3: CASSLAGGSIPSSYNEQFF; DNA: TGTGCCAGCAGCTTAGCCGGGGGTAGCATCCCGAGCTCCTACAATGAGCAGTTCTTC
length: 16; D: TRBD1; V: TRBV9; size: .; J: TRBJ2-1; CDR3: CASSPSRDRDDNEQFF; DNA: TGTGCCAGCAGCCCGTCCCGGGACAGGGACGACAATGAGCAGTTCTTC
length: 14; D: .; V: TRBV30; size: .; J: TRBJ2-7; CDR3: CAWSGDSLGYEQYF; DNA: TGTGCCTGGAGTGGGGACTCCTTAGGATACGAGCAGTACTTC
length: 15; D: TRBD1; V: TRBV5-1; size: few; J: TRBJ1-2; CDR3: CASSPRDRSNYGYTF; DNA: TGCGCCAGCAGCCCTCGGGACAGATCCAACTATGGCTACACCTTC
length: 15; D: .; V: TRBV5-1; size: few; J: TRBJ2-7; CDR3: CASSLELAKTYEQYF; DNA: TGCGCCAGCAGCTTGGAACTAGCCAAAACCTACGAGCAGTACTTC